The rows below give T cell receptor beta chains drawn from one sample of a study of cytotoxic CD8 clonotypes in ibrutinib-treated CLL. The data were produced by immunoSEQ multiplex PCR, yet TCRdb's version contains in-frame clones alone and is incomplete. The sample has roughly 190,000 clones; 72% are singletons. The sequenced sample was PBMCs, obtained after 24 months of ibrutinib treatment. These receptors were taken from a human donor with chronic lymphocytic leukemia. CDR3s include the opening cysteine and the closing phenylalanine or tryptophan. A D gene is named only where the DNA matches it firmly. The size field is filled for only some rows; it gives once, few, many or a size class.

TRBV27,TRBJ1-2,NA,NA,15,CASSLSQGEGSGYTF,TGTGCCAGCAGTTTAAGTCAGGGAGAAGGTAGTGGCTACACCTTC
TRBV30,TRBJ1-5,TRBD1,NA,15,CAWSRAGGSNQPQHF,TGTGCCTGGAGTAGGGCAGGGGGTAGCAATCAGCCCCAGCATTTT
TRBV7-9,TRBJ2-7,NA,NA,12,CASSLMSYEQYF,TGTGCCAGCAGCTTAATGAGCTACGAGCAGTACTTC
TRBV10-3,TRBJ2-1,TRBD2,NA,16,CAISEFIAGGVVEQFF,TGTGCCATCAGTGAGTTTATAGCGGGAGGTGTGGTTGAGCAGTTCTTC
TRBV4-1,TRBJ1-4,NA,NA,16,CASSQVTGSTNEKLFF,TGCGCCAGCAGCCAGGTCACCGGATCAACTAATGAAAAACTGTTTTTT
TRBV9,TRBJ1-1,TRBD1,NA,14,CASSVGGTGTEAFF,TGTGCCAGCAGCGTAGGGGGGACAGGGACTGAAGCTTTCTTT
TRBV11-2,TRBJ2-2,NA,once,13,CASSFTATGELFF,TGTGCCAGCAGCTTCACGGCAACCGGGGAGCTGTTTTTT
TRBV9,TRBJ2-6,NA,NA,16,CASSTWSVSGANVLTF,TGTGCCAGCAGCACTTGGTCGGTCTCTGGGGCCAACGTCCTGACTTTC
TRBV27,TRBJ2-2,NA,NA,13,CASSLQQAGELFF,TGTGCCAGCAGCTTACAACAGGCCGGGGAGCTGTTTTTT
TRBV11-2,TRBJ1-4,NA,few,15,CASSRTGRRDEKLFF,TGTGCCAGCAGCCGAACGGGACGGCGTGATGAAAAACTGTTTTTT
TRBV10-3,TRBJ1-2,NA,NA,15,CAIRQRGFVDYGYTF,TGTGCCATCAGACAGAGAGGGTTTGTGGACTATGGCTACACCTTC
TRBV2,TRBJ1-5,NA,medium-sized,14,CASTKGLANQPQHF,TGTGCCAGCACCAAGGGCCTAGCTAATCAGCCCCAGCATTTT
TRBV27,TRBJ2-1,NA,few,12,CASSRPYNEQFF,TGTGCCAGCAGTCGGCCCTACAATGAGCAGTTCTTC
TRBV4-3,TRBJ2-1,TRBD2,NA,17,CASSQEEGLAGVNEQFF,TGCGCCAGCAGCCAAGAGGAGGGACTAGCGGGAGTAAATGAGCAGTTCTTC
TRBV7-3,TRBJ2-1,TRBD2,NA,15,CASSLTSGTNEEQFF,TGTGCCAGCAGCCTCACTAGCGGAACTAATGAAGAGCAGTTCTTC
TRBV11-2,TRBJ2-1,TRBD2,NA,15,CASSWMPSGDNEQFF,TGTGCCAGCAGCTGGATGCCTAGCGGGGACAATGAGCAGTTCTTC
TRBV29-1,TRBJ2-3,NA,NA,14,CSVEGPGMTDTQYF,TGCAGCGTTGAGGGACCGGGAATGACAGATACGCAGTATTTT
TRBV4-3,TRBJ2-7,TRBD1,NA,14,CASSPRTGSYEQYF,TGCGCCAGCAGCCCACGGACAGGGTCGTACGAGCAGTACTTC
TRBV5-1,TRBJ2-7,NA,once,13,CASSSDLYYEQYF,TGCGCCAGCAGCTCGGACTTGTACTACGAGCAGTACTTC
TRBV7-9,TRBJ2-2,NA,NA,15,CASGPTGLDTGELFF,TGTGCCAGTGGCCCAACAGGCCTGGACACCGGGGAGCTGTTTTTT
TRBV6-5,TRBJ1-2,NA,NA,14,CASSYSSAGYGYTF,TGTGCCAGCAGTTACTCGAGTGCCGGGTATGGCTACACCTTC
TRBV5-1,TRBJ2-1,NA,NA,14,CASSFGSEYNEQFF,TGCGCCAGCAGCTTCGGTAGCGAGTACAATGAGCAGTTCTTC
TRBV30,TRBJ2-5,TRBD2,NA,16,CAWSVRLAGGGETQYF,TGTGCCTGGAGTGTAAGGCTAGCGGGAGGTGGCGAGACCCAGTACTTC
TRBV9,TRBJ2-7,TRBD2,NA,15,CASSVGREETYEQYF,TGTGCCAGCAGCGTGGGGCGGGAGGAAACCTACGAGCAGTACTTC
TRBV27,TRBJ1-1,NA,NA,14,CASSPYEGNTEAFF,TGTGCCAGCAGCCCTTATGAGGGGAACACTGAAGCTTTCTTT
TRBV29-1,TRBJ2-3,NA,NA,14,CSGMRSGLTDTQYF,TGCAGCGGGATGAGGTCAGGGTTAACAGATACGCAGTATTTT